This TCR beta chain was identified during a study of blood T cell repertoires in COVID-19. Study as a whole: Acute-phase and convalescent COVID-19 samples originated in the United States, Italy and Spain.

This CDR3 region has 15 residues. After removal of 6 bases from V and 3 bases from J, the junction contained 9 bases not matched to a gene. The germline CDR1 and CDR2 sequences are MDHEN and SYDVKM. Residents of 24 US areas, aged 18 to 89 years, made up the participants. Participant reports of clinical history set cohort assignment. The protocol was immunoSEQ multiplex PCR, while the TCRdb copy is restricted to in-frame clones and leaves out a portion. The sample holds 250,000 to 350,000 clones, around 89% seen once. The source is a woman aged 18-30 years with acute COVID-19. The rearrangement joins TRBV28 to TRBJ2-3, with 7 bases identical to TRBD1. Sequencing was done on a sample of PBMCs or T cells enriched from blood (not recorded which). In DNA form, the CDR3 reads TGTGCCAGCAGCCCAACAGGGGTATGGACAGATACGCAGTATTTT. Encoded protein: CASSPTGVWTDTQYF.